These 21 T cell receptor beta chains were all obtained from the same sample, sequenced in a study of cytomegalovirus exposure and HLA in healthy donors. Use of 60 Vbeta and 13 Jbeta primers characterized the PCR. The data were produced by immunoSEQ multiplex PCR, yet TCRdb's version contains in-frame clones alone and is incomplete. Altogether 150,000 to 200,000 clones are present, approximately 80% being singletons, with the ten largest covering over 2.5%. Sequenced: PBMCs. The source of these receptors is a woman between 40 and 50 years old in good health and CMV-seropositive.

V and J are TRBV19 and TRBJ2-7; 9 bases fit TRBD1. Germline assignment: CDR1 LNHDA and CDR2 SQIVND (reference sequence). V lost 7 bases to trimming and J lost 5 bases; unmatched junction nucleotides: 9. The CDR3 runs to 14 residues. CDR3 nucleotides: TGTGCCAGTACCCTAGGACAGGGGCTCCACGAGCAGTACTTC. Translated, it gives CASTLGQGLHEQYF.

This chain uses TRBV28 with TRBJ2-4, with 7 bases aligning to TRBD1. Trimming cost V 5 bases and J 9 bases; bases outside gene matches: 10. This CDR3 has 14 residues. Germline V gene lookup returns CDR1 MDHEN and CDR2 SYDVKM. CDR3 sequence: CASSLGQPGTIQYF. CDR3 DNA sequence: TGTGCCAGCAGTCTGGGACAGCCTGGAACCATTCAGTACTTC. Combining the CDR3 with reference TRBV28 and TRBJ2-4 gives the whole variable domain DVKVTQSSRYLVKRTGEKVFLECVQDMDHENMFWYRQDPGLGLRLIYFSYDVKMKEKGDIPEGYSVSREKKERFSLILESASTNQTSMYLCASSLGQPGTIQYFGAGTRLSVL.

This chain connects TRBV6-5 to TRBJ2-1, with a weak D call TRBD2 (5 bases). Looked up from germline, CDR1 is MNHEY and CDR2 is SVGAGI. The CDR3 extends over 14 amino acids. Trimming took off 5 bases at V and 7 bases at J, with 15 bases between the two ends. This CDR3 is CASSPLAGENEQFF. Here the CDR3 DNA reads TGTGCCAGCAGTCCCCTCGCCGGGGAGAATGAGCAGTTCTTC.

The chain combines TRBV7-2 with TRBJ2-1; the D gene is possibly TRBD2 (7 bases). This CDR3 contains 15 residues. Germline V gene sequence: CDR1 SGHTA, CDR2 FQGNSA. The V end was cut by 5 bases, the J end by 4 bases, with 15 bases between. CDR3 coding DNA: TGTGCCAGCAGCCTCAGCGGGACAAAATACAATGAGCAGTTCTTC. Translation: CASSLSGTKYNEQFF.

V and J are TRBV11-2 and TRBJ2-4, with TRBD1 as a possible D gene (6 bases). V lost 10 bases and J 5 bases, leaving 15 bases between the germline ends. Germline V gives CDR1 SGHAT, CDR2 FQNNGV. The CDR3 spans 13 residues. The CDR3 here is CATLRGSENIQYF. The CDR3 DNA reads TGTGCCACCTTAAGGGGGAGCGAAAACATTCAGTACTTC. Full variable domain (remainder filled in from reference TRBV11-2 and TRBJ2-4): EAGVAQSPRYKIIEKRQSVAFWCNPISGHATLYWYQQILGQGPKLLIQFQNNGVVDDSQLPKDRFSAERLKGVDSTLKIQPAKLEDSAVYLCATLRGSENIQYFGAGTRLSVL.

The rearrangement joins TRBV18 to TRBJ1-2, with D perhaps matching TRBD1 (5 bases). With 5 bases removed from V and 0 bases from J, the gap between germline ends came to 10 bases. This CDR3 contains 14 residues. Per the germline V gene, CDR1 is KGHSH and CDR2 is LQKENI. DNA for the CDR3: TGTGCCAGCTCAACAGGAGACTCTAACTATGGCTACACCTTC. This encodes CASSTGDSNYGYTF.

The V call is TRBV9, the J call TRBJ2-7; D possibly corresponds to TRBD1 (5 bases). Germline V gene sequence: CDR1 SGDLS, CDR2 YYNGEE. With 0 bases removed from V and 0 bases from J, the gap between germline ends came to 10 bases. The CDR3 runs 15 residues. The DNA of the CDR3 is TGTGCCAGCAGCGTAGGGGGCACCTACTCCTACGAGCAGTACTTC. It encodes CASSVGGTYSYEQYF.

CDR3 nucleotide sequence: TGCGCCAGCAGCCAAGATATGGGGGGACAGGGTGCCCAGCCCCAGCATTTT. It translates to CASSQDMGGQGAQPQHF. J is TRBJ1-5 and V is TRBV4-3, with TRBD1 matching 9 bases. The V gene end was trimmed by 0 bases and the J gene end by 7 bases; junction bases not matched to a gene: 10. Looked up from germline, CDR1 is LGHNA and CDR2 is YSLEER. This CDR3 is built from 17 residues.

The gene calls are TRBV19 and TRBJ2-2; D remains unclear. The CDR3 runs 14 residues. V shed 5 bases and J shed 2 bases, with 9 bases lying between them. Germline V gene sequence: CDR1 LNHDA, CDR2 SQIVND (reference sequence). Here the CDR3 reads CASSLQINTGELFF. Written as DNA, the CDR3 is TGTGCCAGTAGTCTACAGATTAACACCGGGGAGCTGTTTTTT.

V and J are TRBV4-3 and TRBJ2-2; 12 nucleotides align to TRBD2. This CDR3 is built from 15 residues. V lost 4 bases to trimming and J lost 6 bases; unmatched junction nucleotides: 3. Germline V gives CDR1 LGHNA, CDR2 YSLEER. The CDR3 DNA is TGCGCCAGCAGCCGACTAGCGGGAGTACCCGGGGAGCTGTTTTTT. Residues: CASSRLAGVPGELFF.

The rearrangement uses TRBV4-3 and TRBJ2-3; D perhaps matches TRBD2 (6 bases). The germline V and J ends were trimmed by 3 bases and 1 base, with 8 bases remaining between them. Germline loops: CDR1 LGHNA, CDR2 YSLEER. This CDR3 contains 14 residues. The CDR3 spells CASSQASGTDTQYF. In DNA, the CDR3 is TGCGCCAGCAGCCAGGCTAGCGGCACAGATACGCAGTATTTT.

The J gene is TRBJ2-2, the V gene TRBV10-2; perhaps TRBD2 as D (5 bases). Trimming removed 3 bases at V and 0 bases at J, with 11 bases between. Germline CDR1 WSHSY, CDR2 SAAADI. The CDR3 has 16 residues. CDR3 sequence reads: CASSEMRATNTGELFF. The CDR3 DNA reads TGCGCCAGCAGTGAAATGCGGGCAACGAACACCGGGGAGCTGTTTTTT.

V gene TRBV29-1 combines with J gene TRBJ2-7, with 7 bases aligning to TRBD2. CDR1 and CDR2 (germline): SQVTM, ANQGSEA. Germline trimming cut 4 bases from V and 4 bases from J; bases unmatched to any gene: 4. The CDR3 has 12 residues. CDR3 amino acids: CSVGREGYEQYF. The CDR3 DNA reads as TGCAGCGTTGGCAGGGAGGGGTACGAGCAGTACTTC.

This chain connects TRBV19 to TRBJ2-3; D may be TRBD2 (7 bases). This CDR3 comprises 18 residues. The germline V gene encodes CDR1 LNHDA and CDR2 SQIVND (reference sequence). The V end was cut by 2 bases, the J end by 3 bases, with 21 bases between. The CDR3 DNA is TGTGCCAGTAGTATAAGGGGGGACGTGGCGGGAGTAACAGATACGCAGTATTTT. This gives the protein CASSIRGDVAGVTDTQYF.

The chain combines TRBV7-2 with TRBJ1-2; 7 bases agree with TRBD1. Germline V gene lookup returns CDR1 SGHTA and CDR2 FQGNSA. Unmatched junction bases numbered 8, after V lost 5 bases and J lost 2 bases. The CDR3 has 15 amino acids. In nucleotides, the CDR3 is TGTGCCAGCAGCCCCGGTTCGGGACAGAACTATGGCTACACCTTC. Residues: CASSPGSGQNYGYTF.

The V and J genes are TRBV6-1 and TRBJ1-2, with 7 positions matching TRBD1. The CDR3 sequence is 15 residues long. J lost 7 bases, V lost 8 bases, and 16 bases had no gene match. Per germline, CDR1 MNHNS and CDR2 SASEGT. The CDR3 loop is CASHRDDRAFGGYTF. In DNA form, the CDR3 reads TGTGCCAGCCACCGGGACGACAGGGCTTTCGGTGGCTACACCTTC.

The chain has TRBV2 and TRBJ1-2, with 7 bases identical to TRBD1. Losses at the gene ends were 7 bases for V and 4 bases for J; bases not matched to a gene: 12. This CDR3 has 15 amino acids. The germline gives CDR1 SNHLY, CDR2 FYNNEI. The CDR3 DNA is TGTGCCAGCACCCTAAATGGACAGGTCCTCTATGGCTACACCTTC. Residues: CASTLNGQVLYGYTF.

The chain employs TRBV5-6 and TRBJ1-2; TRBD1 aligns across 7 bases. The CDR3 runs to 14 residues. V dropped 0 bases and J dropped 8; count of bases not matched to a gene: 7. Germline V gene sequence: CDR1 SGHDT, CDR2 YYEEEE. CDR3 region: CASSLGDSGSGYTF. CDR3 sequence (DNA): TGTGCCAGCAGCTTGGGGGACAGCGGTTCAGGCTACACCTTC.

The chain links TRBV6-6 to TRBJ2-5; 8 nucleotides line up with TRBD1. This CDR3 has 15 amino acids. The germline CDR1 and CDR2 sequences are MNHNY and SVGAGI (reference sequence). V lost 2 bases, J lost 5 bases, and 7 bases stayed unmatched. The CDR3 DNA reads TGTGCCAGCAGTTACGTGCCAGGGGGCCGGGAGACCCAGTACTTC. This encodes CASSYVPGGRETQYF.

The chain joins TRBV25-1 to TRBJ1-1, with D unclear. The germline V gene has CDR1 MGHDK and CDR2 SYGVNS. The CDR3 totals 11 residues. V shed 4 bases and J shed 10 bases, with 10 bases lying between them. The CDR3 spells CASSGTGTAFF. CDR3 in DNA: TGTGCCAGCAGTGGAACGGGTACAGCTTTCTTT. The full variable domain, in which reference TRBV25-1 and TRBJ1-1 provide the parts outside the CDR3, is EADIYQTPRYLVIGTGKKITLECSQTMGHDKMYWYQQDPGMELHLIHYSYGVNSTEKGDLSSESTVSRIRTEHFPLTLESARPSHTSQYLCASSGTGTAFFGQGTRLTVV.

In its sample, this clone was seen a few times. The V call is TRBV7-2, the J call TRBJ2-1, with TRBD2 matching over 10 bases. Germline loops: CDR1 SGHTA, CDR2 FQGNSA. With V trimmed by 6 bases and J by 10 bases, 3 bases remained unmatched. The CDR3 contains 12 residues. The CDR3 DNA reads as TGTGCCAGCAGTTATAGCGGGAGGGAGCAGTTCTTC. It codes for CASSYSGREQFF.